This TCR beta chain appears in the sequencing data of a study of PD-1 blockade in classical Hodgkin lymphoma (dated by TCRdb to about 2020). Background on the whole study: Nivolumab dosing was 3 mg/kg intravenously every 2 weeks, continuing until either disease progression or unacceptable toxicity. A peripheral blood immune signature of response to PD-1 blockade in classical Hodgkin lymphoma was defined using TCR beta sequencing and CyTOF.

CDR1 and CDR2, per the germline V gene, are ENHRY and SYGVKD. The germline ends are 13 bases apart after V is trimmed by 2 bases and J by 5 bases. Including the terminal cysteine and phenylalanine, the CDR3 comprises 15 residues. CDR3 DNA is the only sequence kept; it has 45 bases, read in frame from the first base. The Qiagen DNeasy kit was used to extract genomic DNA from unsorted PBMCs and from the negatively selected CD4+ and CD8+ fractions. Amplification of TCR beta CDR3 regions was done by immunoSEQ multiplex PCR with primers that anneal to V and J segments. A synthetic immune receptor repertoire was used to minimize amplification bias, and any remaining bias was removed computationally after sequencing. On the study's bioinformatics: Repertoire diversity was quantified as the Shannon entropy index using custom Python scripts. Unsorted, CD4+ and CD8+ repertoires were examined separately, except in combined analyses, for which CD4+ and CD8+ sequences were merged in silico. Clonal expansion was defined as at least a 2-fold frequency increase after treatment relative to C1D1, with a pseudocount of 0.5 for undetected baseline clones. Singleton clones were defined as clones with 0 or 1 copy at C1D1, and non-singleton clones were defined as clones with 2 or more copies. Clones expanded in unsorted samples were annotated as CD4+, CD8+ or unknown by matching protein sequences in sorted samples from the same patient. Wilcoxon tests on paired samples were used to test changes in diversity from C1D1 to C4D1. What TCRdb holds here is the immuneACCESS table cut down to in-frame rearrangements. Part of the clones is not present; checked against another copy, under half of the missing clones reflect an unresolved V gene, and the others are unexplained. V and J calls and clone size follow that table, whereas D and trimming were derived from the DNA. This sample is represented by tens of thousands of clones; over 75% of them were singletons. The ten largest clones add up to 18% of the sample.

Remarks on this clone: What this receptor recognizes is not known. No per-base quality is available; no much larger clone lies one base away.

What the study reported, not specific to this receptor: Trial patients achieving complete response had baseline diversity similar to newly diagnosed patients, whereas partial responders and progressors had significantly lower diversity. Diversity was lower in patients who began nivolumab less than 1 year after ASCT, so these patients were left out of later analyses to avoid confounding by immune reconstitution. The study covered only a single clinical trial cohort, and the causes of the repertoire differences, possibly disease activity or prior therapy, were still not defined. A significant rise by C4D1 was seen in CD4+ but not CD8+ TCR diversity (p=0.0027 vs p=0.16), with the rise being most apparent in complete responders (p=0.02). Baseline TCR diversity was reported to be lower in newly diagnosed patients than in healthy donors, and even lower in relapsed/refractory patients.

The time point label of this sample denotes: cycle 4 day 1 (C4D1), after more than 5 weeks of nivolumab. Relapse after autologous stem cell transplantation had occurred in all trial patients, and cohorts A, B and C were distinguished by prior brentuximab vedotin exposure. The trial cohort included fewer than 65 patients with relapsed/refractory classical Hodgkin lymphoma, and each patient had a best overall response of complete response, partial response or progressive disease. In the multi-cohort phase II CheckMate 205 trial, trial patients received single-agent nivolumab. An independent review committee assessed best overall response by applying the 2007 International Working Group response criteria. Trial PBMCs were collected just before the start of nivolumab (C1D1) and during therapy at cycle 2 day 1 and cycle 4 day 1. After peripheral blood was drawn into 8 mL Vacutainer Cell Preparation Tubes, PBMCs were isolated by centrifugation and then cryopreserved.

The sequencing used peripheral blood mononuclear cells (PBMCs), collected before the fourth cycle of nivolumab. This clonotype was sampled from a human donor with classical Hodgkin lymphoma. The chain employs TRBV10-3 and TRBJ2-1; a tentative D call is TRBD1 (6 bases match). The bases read TGTGCCATCAGTGAGAACAGGGAGCGGAACAATGAGCAGTTCTTC. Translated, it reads CAISENRERNNEQFF.